These 25 T cell receptor beta chains share one sample of origin, sequenced in a study of read filtering for tumor transcriptome and immune sequencing. Molecular barcoded adaptors covering alpha/delta and beta/gamma chains were used on around 370 ng RNA. TCRdb reanalysed the reads using MiXCR and keeps one entry per CDR3 protein. Of some 80,000 distinct CDR3 sequences listed, around 12% are singletons. The material sequenced was a population of CD138-negative cells sorted from bone marrow. These receptors originate from a donor at least 40 years old with multiple myeloma.

This clonotype has at least ten counts. The chain has TRBV2 and TRBJ1-5; the D is unclear. The CDR3 is 16 amino acids. Germline V gene data show CDR1 as SNHLY and CDR2 as FYNNEI. The V and J ends lost 0 bases and 0 bases respectively, with 9 bases between them. The CDR3 sequence is CASSEAYYLSNQPQHF. CDR3 DNA sequence: TGTGCCAGCAGTGAAGCGTATTATCTTAGCAATCAGCCCCAGCATTTT.

This clonotype was detected many times. The chain couples TRBV20-1 to TRBJ2-5; TRBD1 is a possible D gene (6 bases). Per the germline V gene, CDR1 is DFQATT and CDR2 is SNEGSKA (reference sequence). V dropped 3 bases and J dropped 5 bases, with 7 bases sitting between them. This CDR3 is 11 amino acids long. The CDR3 coding sequence is TGCAGTGCTAGGAGGGGGGAGACCCAGTACTTC. It translates to CSARRGETQYF.

Ten or more counts support this clonotype. Here the CDR3 DNA reads TGTGCCAGCAGTTTACTCAGGGGAAAGGATGGCTACACCTTC. It yields the protein CASSLLRGKDGYTF. The J gene is TRBJ1-2, the V gene TRBV27; D perhaps matches TRBD1 (6 bases). Looked up from germline, CDR1 is MNHEY and CDR2 is SMNVEV (reference sequence). The CDR3 totals 14 residues. Between the trimmed V and J ends, which lost 2 bases and 6 bases, there was a span of 13 bases.

This clonotype was observed at least ten times. V and J are TRBV4-1 and TRBJ2-3; no clear D gene. CDR1 and CDR2 (germline): MGHRA, YSYEKL. V shed 2 bases and J shed 2 bases, with 8 bases lying between them. The CDR3 is made up of 14 amino acids. CDR3 region: CASSQQSYTDTQYF. The CDR3 nucleotides are TGCGCCAGCAGCCAACAGAGTTACACAGATACGCAGTATTTT.

The CDR3 nucleotides read TGTGCCAGCAGCCGGAGACAGGGAGCGAACACCGGGGAGCTGTTTTTT. It specifies CASSRRQGANTGELFF. The chain joins TRBV6-1 to TRBJ2-2; 7 bases line up with TRBD1. CDR3 size: 16 residues. The junction had 7 bases not matched to a gene; V was cut back by 6 bases and J by 0 bases. Per germline, CDR1 MNHNS and CDR2 SASEGT.

This clonotype was picked up many times. V and J are TRBV29-1 and TRBJ2-1, with TRBD1 matching over 7 bases. CDR1 SQVTM and CDR2 ANQGSEA come from the germline V gene. The V and J ends lost 3 bases and 7 bases, in that order; junction bases with no gene match: 9. CDR3 length: 14 amino acids. The CDR3 nucleotides are TGCAGCGTTGACTCCCGGGACAGCTTTAATGAGCAGTTCTTC. It yields the protein CSVDSRDSFNEQFF.

This clonotype was seen repeatedly, ten times or more. The rearrangement links TRBV20-1 to TRBJ2-1; TRBD2 agrees at 9 bases. The CDR3 spans 14 residues. Trimming at V came to 3 bases and at J to 8 bases, leaving 8 bases not matched to a gene. Germline V lookup: CDR1 DFQATT, CDR2 SNEGSKA (reference sequence). The CDR3 spells CSASISGSFDEQFF. The CDR3 DNA reads TGCAGTGCTAGTATTAGCGGGAGTTTTGATGAGCAGTTCTTC.

Concerning this clonotype: It may be a read error: a sequence one base away is much more abundant. This likely comes from a read error, as the CDR3 has no conserved phenylalanine or tryptophan at its end. The V call is TRBV6-2 or TRBV6-3, the J call TRBJ1-1; D is undetermined. Trimming shortened V by 7 bases and J by 2 bases, and 14 bases separated the two germline ends. The CDR3 loop spans 14 amino acids. The germline V gene encodes CDR1 MNHEY and CDR2 SVGEGT. CDR3 in amino acids: CASNGDRLNTEAFC. In DNA, the CDR3 is TGTGCCAGCAATGGAGACCGACTCAACACTGAAGCTTTCTGT.

This clonotype was detected many times. The rearrangement links TRBV19 to TRBJ1-5, with D uncertain. The CDR3 runs 15 residues. The V end lost 4 bases, the J end lost 0 bases, and 10 bases lay between the germline ends. CDR1 is LNHDA and CDR2 is SQIVND in the germline V gene (reference sequence). The CDR3, as DNA: TGTGCCAGTAGTACCGGACCGTATAGCAATCAGCCCCAGCATTTT. This encodes CASSTGPYSNQPQHF.

This clonotype showed up many times. This chain joins TRBV28 and TRBJ1-4, with 7 bases matching TRBD1. V dropped 8 bases and J dropped 8; count of bases not matched to a gene: 5. The length of the CDR3 is 12 residues. Germline V lookup: CDR1 MDHEN, CDR2 SYDVKM. The CDR3, as DNA: TGTGCCAGCCAGACAGGGAACGAAAAACTGTTTTTT. Encoded protein: CASQTGNEKLFF.

This clonotype was found many times. This chain joins TRBV10-2 and TRBJ2-2; 12 bases fit TRBD1. CDR3 length: 14 residues. V trimming: 6 bases; J trimming: 6 bases; junction bases outside the gene matches: 2. Germline V CDR1 and CDR2: WSHSY, SAAADI. Here the CDR3 reads CASRGTGGSGELFF. CDR3 in DNA: TGCGCCAGCAGAGGGACAGGGGGCTCCGGGGAGCTGTTTTTT.

Only a few counts were recorded for this clonotype. A much more abundant neighbour one base away suggests this may be a read error. The chain has TRBV10-2 and TRBJ2-1; 8 nucleotides line up with TRBD1. The CDR3 contains 15 residues. CDR1 is WSHSY, CDR2 SAAADI, per germline. Trimming at V came to 8 bases and at J to 8 bases, leaving 14 bases not matched to a gene. This CDR3 reads CASGKGQGPPDEQFF. The CDR3 coding sequence is TGCGCCAGCGGAAAAGGACAGGGCCCTCCGGATGAGCAGTTCTTC.

This clonotype has a count of ten or more. V gene TRBV23-1 combines with J gene TRBJ2-3, with 8 nucleotides matching TRBD1. TRBV23-1 qualifies as an ORF whose function is uncertain. V shed 0 bases and J 1 base; nucleotides not matched to a gene: 9. The CDR3 spans 18 residues. The CDR3 DNA sequence: TGCGCCAGCAGTCAATCGTGGGCCGGGACAGGTGGCACAGATACGCAGTATTTT. It translates to CASSQSWAGTGGTDTQYF.

This clonotype showed up many times. This chain connects TRBV7-9 to TRBJ2-2; no definite D call. Trimming took off 3 bases at V and 7 bases at J, with 9 bases between the two ends. CDR3 length equals 13 residues. Germline V lookup: CDR1 SEHNR, CDR2 FQNEAQ (reference sequence). The DNA of the CDR3 is TGTGCCAGCAGCTTTACAGTATTCGGGGAGCTGTTTTTT. Amino acid sequence: CASSFTVFGELFF. The variable domain in full, completed from reference TRBV7-9 and TRBJ2-2, reads DTGVSQNPRHKITKRGQNVTFRCDPISEHNRLYWYRQTLGQGPEFLTYFQNEAQLEKSRLLSDRFSAERPKGSFSTLEIQRTEQGDSAMYLCASSFTVFGELFFGEGSRLTVL.

This clonotype appeared many times. The gene calls are TRBV20-1 and TRBJ2-1; 8 nucleotides align to TRBD2. The length of the CDR3 is 15 residues. Germline V gives CDR1 DFQATT, CDR2 SNEGSKA (reference sequence). The ends lost 6 bases at V and 4 bases at J; junction bases unmatched: 11. In DNA form, the CDR3 reads TGCAGTGCCGCTCCGGGACTAGGCCTGTACAATGAGCAGTTCTTC. It translates to CSAAPGLGLYNEQFF.

This clonotype has just a few counts. A junction boundary mismatches the germline segment, possibly from a read error. V gene TRBV28 combines with J gene TRBJ1-5; 10 nucleotides match TRBD1. Germline assignment: CDR1 MDHEN and CDR2 SYDVKM. The CDR3 runs 18 residues. CDR3 residues: CASGFGTGAGVSNQPQHF. The CDR3 nucleotides read TGTGCCAGCGGTTTCGGGACAGGGGCCGGGGTTAGCAATCAGCCCCAGCATTTT.

In its sample, this clonotype was seen many times. CDR3 sequence reads: CSAVPFSGSGETQYF. The CDR3 nucleotides are TGCAGTGCCGTTCCCTTTAGCGGGAGTGGGGAGACCCAGTACTTC. The rearrangement links TRBV20-1 to TRBJ2-5, with 9 bases lining up with TRBD2. The CDR3 loop spans 15 amino acids. Trimming at V came to 6 bases and at J to 5 bases, leaving 13 bases not matched to a gene. CDR1 is DFQATT and CDR2 is SNEGSKA in the germline V gene (reference sequence).

This clonotype was detected many times. The V gene is TRBV15, the J gene TRBJ1-4, with a tentative D call TRBD1 (6 bases). This CDR3 comprises 15 residues. Per germline, CDR1 LNHNV and CDR2 YYDKDF (reference sequence). V gave up 5 bases and J gave up 8 bases, with 18 bases separating them. Written as DNA, the CDR3 is TGTGCCACCAGCCTCCGGACCACCGGGGGCGAAAAACTGTTTTTT. Protein: CATSLRTTGGEKLFF.

J is TRBJ1-1 and V is TRBV6-5, with TRBD1 as a possible D gene (6 bases). Germline CDR1 reads MNHEY; CDR2 reads SVGAGI. CDR3 length: 14 residues. V was trimmed by 6 bases and J by 2 bases, leaving 13 bases between them. The CDR3 sequence is CASSRPGGNTEAFF. The CDR3 DNA reads as TGTGCCAGCAGCCGGCCCGGGGGCAACACTGAAGCTTTCTTT.

The chain recombines TRBV11-2 with TRBJ2-5, with D unclear. V lost 2 bases and J 1 base, leaving 8 bases between the germline ends. The V gene's germline CDR1 is SGHAT and CDR2 FQNNGV. CDR3 size: 14 residues. CDR3 coding DNA: TGTGCCAGCAGCTTACTCAGCCTCCAAGAGACCCAGTACTTC. This encodes CASSLLSLQETQYF.

This clonotype occurred many times. In nucleotides, the CDR3 is TGTGCCACCCGGGGGAAGGACTCCTACAATGAGCAGTTCTTC. Translated, it gives CATRGKDSYNEQFF. The chain combines TRBV19 with TRBJ2-1; tentative D call: TRBD2 (6 bases). Germline V gene sequence: CDR1 LNHDA, CDR2 SQIVND (reference sequence). V dropped 10 bases and J dropped 0 bases, with 13 bases sitting between them. The CDR3 covers 14 residues.

This clonotype was seen ten or more times. J is TRBJ2-1 and V is TRBV7-9; a weak D match, TRBD2 (5 bases). The CDR3 runs 13 residues. Germline V lookup: CDR1 SEHNR, CDR2 FQNEAQ (reference sequence). V lost 1 base, J lost 8 bases, and 9 bases lay in between. CDR3 sequence: CASSLGGSDEQFF. CDR3 DNA: TGTGCCAGCAGCTTAGGAGGTAGCGATGAGCAGTTCTTC.

The sample holds a few counts of this clonotype. The chain is built from TRBV3-1 and TRBJ2-2; D remains unclear. The CDR3 runs 14 residues. CDR1 and CDR2 from the germline V gene are LGHDT and YNNKEL (reference sequence). Trimming stripped 6 bases from V and 4 bases from J, with 12 bases between. The CDR3 DNA is TGTGCCAGCAGGTTAGCCCCGGGCACCGGGGAGCTGTTTTTT. Translation: CASRLAPGTGELFF.

This clonotype has ten or more counts. V is TRBV20-1 and J is TRBJ2-1; maybe TRBD2 (5 bases). The length of the CDR3 is 14 residues. Trimming removed 3 bases at V and 0 bases at J, with 9 bases between. Germline assignment: CDR1 DFQATT and CDR2 SNEGSKA (reference sequence). The CDR3 DNA follows: TGCAGTGCTAGTCAGCGGAGCTCCTACAATGAGCAGTTCTTC. This gives the protein CSASQRSSYNEQFF.

In its sample, this clonotype was seen a few times. Possible read error: a much larger clone is one base away. The conserved phenylalanine or tryptophan is not found at the CDR3 terminus, so this likely reflects a read error. This chain links TRBV19 with TRBJ1-6; D unclear. There are 14 residues in the CDR3. Germline CDR1 is LNHDA and CDR2 is SQIVND (reference sequence). The germline V and J ends were trimmed by 5 bases and 7 bases, with 12 bases remaining between them. The CDR3 sequence: CASSPRTSNSPLHL. CDR3 nucleotides: TGTGCCAGTAGTCCTAGGACGTCCAATTCACCCCTCCACCTT.